These 10 T cell receptor beta chains came from one sample sequenced in a study of persistence of HIV-infected CD4 T cells. The libraries were made with immunoSEQ version 4 in survey mode. The table came from immunoSEQ multiplex PCR; TCRdb's copy has only in-frame clones and leaves some out. The sample holds under 45,000 clones, around 92% seen once. Nonspecific anti-CD3/anti-CD28 bead stimulation represents the broad CD4+ T cell repertoire. Sorting of responding CD4+ T cells relied on upregulated CD40 ligand together with CD69. These receptors have no identified antigens. The sample here was CD4+ T cells sorted from PBMCs after approximately 19-hour stimulation, taken from a patient who received antiretroviral therapy. The receptors derive from an adult man with HIV who was CMV-seropositive.

V and J are TRBV29-1 and TRBJ1-5; D call uncertain. This CDR3 is built from 13 residues. Germline loops: CDR1 SQVTM, CDR2 ANQGSEA. Trimming took 4 bases from V and 7 from J, leaving 14 bases between them. The chain's CDR3 is CSVAAVLGQPQHF. The CDR3 bases are TGCAGCGTTGCCGCCGTTCTGGGGCAGCCCCAGCATTTT. The whole variable domain, filled in from reference TRBV29-1 and TRBJ1-5, reads SAVISQKPSRDICQRGTSLTIQCQVDSQVTMMFWYRQQPGQSLTLIATANQGSEATYESGFVIDKFPISRPNLTFSTLTVSNMSPEDSSIYLCSVAAVLGQPQHFGDGTRLSIL.

The chain carries TRBV7-9 and TRBJ2-3; maybe TRBD2 (5 bases). V dropped 2 bases and J dropped 6 bases, with 12 bases sitting between them. The CDR3 is 14 residues long. Germline values: CDR1 SEHNR, CDR2 FQNEAQ (reference sequence). The CDR3 sequence is CASSLSGYPDTQYF. The CDR3 DNA is TGTGCCAGCAGCTTATCGGGATATCCGGATACGCAGTATTTT. The full variable domain, rest sourced from reference TRBV7-9 and TRBJ2-3, is DTGVSQNPRHKITKRGQNVTFRCDPISEHNRLYWYRQTLGQGPEFLTYFQNEAQLEKSRLLSDRFSAERPKGSFSTLEIQRTEQGDSAMYLCASSLSGYPDTQYFGPGTRLTVL.

The rearrangement uses TRBV6-6 and TRBJ1-6; the D is unclear. CDR1 MNHNY and CDR2 SVGAGI come from the germline V gene (reference sequence). V lost 6 bases and J lost 7, with 4 bases in between. The CDR3 contains 11 residues. Here the CDR3 DNA reads TGTGCCAGCAGGGGAAATTCACCCCTCCACTTT. Its protein product is CASRGNSPLHF.

This clone was seen a single time. The chain combines TRBV5-1 with TRBJ1-2; possibly TRBD1 for D (6 bases). The CDR3 spans 14 residues. Germline lookup yields CDR1 SGHRS and CDR2 YFSETQ. Between the trimmed V and J ends, which lost 4 bases and 4 bases, there was a span of 14 bases. For the CDR3, the DNA is TGCGCCAGCAGCCCCGAGGGGGGATCCTATGGCTACACCTTC. It translates to CASSPEGGSYGYTF. The full variable domain, in which reference TRBV5-1 and TRBJ1-2 provide the parts outside the CDR3, is KAGVTQTPRYLIKTRGQQVTLSCSPISGHRSVSWYQQTPGQGLQFLFEYFSETQRNKGNFPGRFSGRQFSNSRSEMNVSTLELGDSALYLCASSPEGGSYGYTFGSGTRLTVV.

The chain couples TRBV6-5 to TRBJ2-4, with 10 bases lining up with TRBD1. Germline values: CDR1 MNHEY, CDR2 SVGAGI. The V segment lost 6 bases and the J segment 3 bases; nucleotides outside the gene matches: 5. The CDR3 loop spans 15 amino acids. This CDR3 reads CASRTGGGGKNIQYF. DNA of the CDR3: TGTGCCAGCAGGACAGGGGGCGGGGGCAAAAACATTCAGTACTTC.

This chain uses TRBV6-5 with TRBJ2-2, with TRBD1 as a possible D gene (6 bases). Germline values: CDR1 MNHEY, CDR2 SVGAGI. Trimming took 7 bases from V and 9 from J, leaving 18 bases between them. The CDR3 sequence is 14 residues long. DNA for the CDR3: TGTGCCAGCACCCTGAGCTTACAGGGCCGGGAGCTGTTTTTT. Translation gives CASTLSLQGRELFF.

The chain links TRBV6-4 to TRBJ2-6; D is perhaps TRBD1 (6 bases). This CDR3 is built from 16 residues. CDR1 and CDR2 from the germline V gene are MRHNA and SNTAGT. Trimming removed 6 bases at V and 2 bases at J, with 14 bases between. The CDR3 bases are TGTGCCAGCAGGCCGAACACAGGGCCTGGGGCCAACGTCCTGACTTTC. Its translation is CASRPNTGPGANVLTF.

The V and J genes are TRBV2 and TRBJ2-3, with TRBD1 matching 9 bases. V was pared by 7 bases and J by 1 base, with 3 bases of the junction left unmatched. The CDR3 loop spans 14 amino acids. Per the germline V gene, CDR1 is SNHLY and CDR2 is FYNNEI. CDR3 bases: TGTGCCAGCAAGGGACAGGGTGGCACAGATACGCAGTATTTT. It yields the protein CASKGQGGTDTQYF.

The chain employs TRBV3-1 (or the pseudogene TRBV3-2) and TRBJ2-7; TRBD1 might be the D (6 bases). The CDR3 runs 15 residues. The germline V gene encodes CDR1 LGHDT and CDR2 YNNKEL (reference sequence). V was cut by 1 base and J by 5 bases, with 15 bases left in between. The CDR3 spells CASSQGSHRENEQYF. The DNA for the CDR3 is TGTGCCAGCAGCCAAGGGTCCCACAGGGAAAACGAGCAGTACTTC.

The rearrangement uses TRBV6-1 and TRBJ2-1; 8 bases are shared with TRBD1. The germline CDR1 and CDR2 sequences are MNHNS and SASEGT. Trimming removed 5 bases from V and 2 bases from J; junction bases left unmatched: 8. The CDR3 is 16 residues long. The CDR3 is CASSQDRGLTYNEQFF. As DNA, the CDR3 is TGTGCCAGCAGTCAAGACAGGGGCCTTACCTACAATGAGCAGTTCTTC.